The T cell receptor (beta chain) described here comes from a study of cytomegalovirus exposure and HLA in healthy donors. V lost 10 bases to trimming and J lost 6 bases; unmatched junction nucleotides: 14. This CDR3 region has 16 residues. CDR1 and CDR2 (germline): LNHDA, SQIVND (reference sequence). Vbeta (60) and Jbeta (13) primers were used in the PCR. Some clones are missing from TCRdb's copy, which holds only in-frame ones; the method was immunoSEQ multiplex PCR. Among roughly 140,000 clones listed, about 78% were seen once. V usage is TRBV19 and J usage is TRBJ1-5, with TRBD1 matching 11 bases. The sample was PBMCs. The TCR originated in a male donor in good health and CMV-seronegative. The CDR3 spells CATAAPGTGGSQPQHF. CDR3 DNA sequence: TGTGCCACCGCGGCCCCCGGGACAGGGGGTTCTCAGCCCCAGCATTTT.